This record concerns one TCR beta chain sequence. The antigen remains undetermined. This record belongs to a study of a mutant IDH1 vaccine in newly diagnosed glioma. Time point reported: week 5, during vaccination. A 20-mer mutant IDH1 peptide at 300 ug was injected subcutaneously with topical imiquimod. Only in-frame clones appear in the TCRdb table, and some are missing; sequencing was by immunoSEQ multiplex PCR. The sample contains tens of thousands of clones, roughly 84% of which appear only once. The sequence was collected from a man in his forties with glioma. Some clones in this sample may be carry-over from other donors' samples. The sample consisted of PBMCs, taken from a glioma patient whose treatment included an IDH1 peptide vaccine.

The CDR3 DNA is TGTGCCAGTAGTTCGGACAGGGGAGTATCTGAAGCTTTCTTT. This codes for CASSSDRGVSEAFF. The rearrangement uses TRBV19 and TRBJ1-1; TRBD1 agrees at 9 bases. The CDR3 totals 14 residues. Looked up from germline, CDR1 is LNHDA and CDR2 is SQIVND (reference sequence). V lost 5 bases and J lost 6; bases outside the gene matches: 7.